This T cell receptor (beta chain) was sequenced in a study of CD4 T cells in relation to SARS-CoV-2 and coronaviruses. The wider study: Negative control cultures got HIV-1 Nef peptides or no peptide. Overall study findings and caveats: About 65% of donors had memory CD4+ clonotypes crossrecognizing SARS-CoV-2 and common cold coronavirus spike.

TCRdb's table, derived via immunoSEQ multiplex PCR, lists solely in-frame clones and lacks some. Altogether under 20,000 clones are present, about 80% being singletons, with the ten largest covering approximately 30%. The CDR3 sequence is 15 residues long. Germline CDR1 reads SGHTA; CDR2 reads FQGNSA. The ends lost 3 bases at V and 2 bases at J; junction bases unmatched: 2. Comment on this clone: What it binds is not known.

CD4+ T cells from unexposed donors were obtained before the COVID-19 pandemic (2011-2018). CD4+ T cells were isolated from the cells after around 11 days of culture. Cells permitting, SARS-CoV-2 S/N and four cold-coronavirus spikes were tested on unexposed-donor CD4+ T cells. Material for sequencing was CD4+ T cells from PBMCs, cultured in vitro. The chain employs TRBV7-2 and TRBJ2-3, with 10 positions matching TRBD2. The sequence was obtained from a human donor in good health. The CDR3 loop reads CASSFSGRNTDTQYF. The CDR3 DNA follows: TGTGCCAGCAGCTTTAGCGGGAGGAACACAGATACGCAGTATTTT. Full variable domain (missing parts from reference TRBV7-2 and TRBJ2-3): GAGVSQSPSNKVTEKGKDVELRCDPISGHTALYWYRQSLGQGLEFLIYFQGNSAPDKSGLPSDRFSAERTGGSVSTLTIQRTQQEDSAVYLCASSFSGRNTDTQYFGPGTRLTVL.